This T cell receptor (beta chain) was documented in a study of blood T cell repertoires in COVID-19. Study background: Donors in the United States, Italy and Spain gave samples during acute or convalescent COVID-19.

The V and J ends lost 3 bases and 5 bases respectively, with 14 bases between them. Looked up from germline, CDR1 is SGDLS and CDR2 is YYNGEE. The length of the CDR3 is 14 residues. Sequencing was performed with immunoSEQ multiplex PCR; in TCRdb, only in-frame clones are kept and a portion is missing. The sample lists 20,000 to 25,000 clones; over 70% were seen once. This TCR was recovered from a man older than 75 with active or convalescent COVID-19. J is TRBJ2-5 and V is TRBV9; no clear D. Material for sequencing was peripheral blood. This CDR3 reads CASSASGFWETQYF. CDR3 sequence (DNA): TGTGCCAGCAGCGCATCGGGTTTTTGGGAGACCCAGTACTTC.